The rows below give T cell receptor beta chains drawn from one sample of a study of blood T cell repertoires in COVID-19. The repertoire was sequenced with immunoSEQ multiplex PCR; TCRdb's copy has only in-frame clones and lacks some. In the table there are about 88,000 clones, 87% of which are singletons. Sequenced: peripheral blood. These receptors were collected from a male donor with acute or convalescent COVID-19. The CDR3 runs from the conserved cysteine through the conserved F or W. A D gene is named only where the DNA matches it firmly. Clone sizes are given selectively: once, few, many, or a class where the clone is expanded.

d_gene | j_gene | abundance | v_gene | CDR3nt | CDR3aa
. | TRBJ2-7 | . | TRBV5-4 | TGTGCCAGCAGCCGAGAGGGACACAGACTTTACGAGCAGTACTTC | CASSREGHRLYEQYF
TRBD1 | TRBJ1-2 | . | TRBV27 | TGTGCCAGCAGTTTCTCCGGGACAGGGCACCGGGAGTATGGCTACACCTTC | CASSFSGTGHREYGYTF
. | TRBJ2-7 | . | TRBV5-1 | TGCGCCAGCAGCCGGACTTCTGGACTACAGCCTACGAAGCAGTACTTC | CASSRTSGLQPTKQYF
. | TRBJ1-2 | . | TRBV7-9 | TGTGCCAGCAGCTCCGGGAGTCTGAGGCGGGGCGGCTACACCTTC | CASSSGSLRRGGYTF
. | TRBJ1-2 | . | TRBV2 | TGTGCCAGCAGGCACAGAGCTAACTATGGCTACACCTTC | CASRHRANYGYTF
TRBD1 | TRBJ1-1 | . | TRBV7-9 | TGTGCCAGCAGCCGGGACAGGGTAAACACTGAAGCTTTCTTT | CASSRDRVNTEAFF
. | TRBJ2-1 | . | TRBV7-7 | TGTGCTAGCAGCCCTGGGACTTCCTACAATGAGCAGTTCTTC | CASSPGTSYNEQFF
. | TRBJ1-4 | . | TRBV7-2 | TGTGCCAGCAGCGGGCAAGGCGGGACGGACTTAGAAAAACTGTTTTTT | CASSGQGGTDLEKLFF
TRBD2 | TRBJ2-5 | . | TRBV29-1 | TGCAGCGTTCCTACCTGGGGAGGGGCGGAGACCCAGTACTTC | CSVPTWGGAETQYF
TRBD1 | TRBJ1-4 | once | TRBV5-4 | TGTGCCAGCAGCTCCCCCTCGGACAGGAATGAAGGAAAACTGTTTTTT | CASSSPSDRNEGKLFF
TRBD2 | TRBJ2-3 | . | TRBV7-8 | TGTGCCAGCAGCCCAGGGGGACTAGCGAGCACAGATACGCAGTATTTT | CASSPGGLASTDTQYF
. | TRBJ1-5 | once | TRBV5-6 | TGTGCCAGCAGTTTCGGGATTAGCAATCAGCCCCAGCATTTT | CASSFGISNQPQHF
. | TRBJ2-2 | . | TRBV5-1 | TGCGCCAGCAGTTTGCTGGGACAAAACACCGGGGAGCTGTTTTTT | CASSLLGQNTGELFF
. | TRBJ1-6 | . | TRBV25-1 | TGTGCCAGCAGTGGAGGCCCTGGTTCACCCCTCCACTTT | CASSGGPGSPLHF
. | TRBJ1-3 | . | TRBV18 | TGTGCCAGCTCACCGACTGGTGACTCTGGAAACACCATATATTTT | CASSPTGDSGNTIYF
TRBD1 | TRBJ1-2 | . | TRBV6-5 | TGTGCCAGCAGTTACGGTACCCTGACAGGGTCCTATGGCTACACCTTC | CASSYGTLTGSYGYTF
TRBD2 | TRBJ2-5 | . | TRBV2 | TGTGCCAGCAGTGAAGCCCGGGGGGGCCGGACCCAGTACTTC | CASSEARGGRTQYF
. | TRBJ1-6 | . | TRBV5-1 | TGCGCCAGCAGCTTGGTAGGAGAAAATTCACCCCTCCACTTT | CASSLVGENSPLHF
TRBD1 | TRBJ1-4 | . | TRBV20-1 | TGCAGTGCTAGTAAAGGGACAGGGCTTAATGAAAAACTGTTTTTT | CSASKGTGLNEKLFF
. | TRBJ1-5 | . | TRBV6-6 | TGTGCCAGCAGCCTGGACAGTCAGCCCCAGCATTTT | CASSLDSQPQHF
. | TRBJ1-1 | . | TRBV20-1 | TGCAGTGCTACTACGAACACTGAAGCTTTCTTT | CSATTNTEAFF
TRBD1 | TRBJ1-4 | few | TRBV5-1 | TGCGCCAGCAGCTCCGATAGTCCGGGACAGGTCATTCGGGGGAATGAAAAACTGTTTTTT | CASSSDSPGQVIRGNEKLFF
. | TRBJ1-6 | . | TRBV9 | TGTGCCAGCAGCTGGGGCAGTTGGAATTCACCCCTCCACTTT | CASSWGSWNSPLHF
TRBD2 | TRBJ2-3 | once | TRBV24-1 | TGTGCCACCAGTGACTCTTCGGGAGGGGGCACAGATACGCAGTATTTT | CATSDSSGGGTDTQYF
. | TRBJ1-6 | . | TRBV18 | TGTGCCAGCTCACCCTCTGGGACATCGGCTAATTCACCCCTCCACTTT | CASSPSGTSANSPLHF
. | TRBJ1-4 | . | TRBV5-1 | TGCGCCAGCAGCTTACAGCCAACTAATGAAAAACTGTTTTTT | CASSLQPTNEKLFF
TRBD1 | TRBJ1-1 | few | TRBV5-1 | TGCGCCAGCAGCTTACGACAGGGGGGTAACACTGAAGCTTTCTTT | CASSLRQGGNTEAFF
TRBD1 | TRBJ2-3 | . | TRBV5-4 | TGTGCCAGCACCTGGACAGGGGGCCGCACAGATACGCAGTATTTT | CASTWTGGRTDTQYF
. | TRBJ2-2 | . | TRBV30 | TGTGCCTGGAGAGGGGCCGCGACTAACACCGGGGAGCTGTTTTTT | CAWRGAATNTGELFF
. | TRBJ1-2 | . | TRBV10-3 | TGTGCCACCCAACAGGACACCGCCTATGGCTACACCTTC | CATQQDTAYGYTF
TRBD2 | TRBJ2-1 | . | TRBV19 | TGTGCCAGTAGAAATAGCGGGGACTCCTACAATGAGCAGTTCTTC | CASRNSGDSYNEQFF
. | TRBJ2-7 | . | TRBV5-4 | TGTGCCAGCAGTCACCGGGACTCTTTACAGCAGTACTTC | CASSHRDSLQQYF
TRBD1 | TRBJ1-1 | . | TRBV28 | TGTGCCAGCGGACGGGAACGACAGGGGGCGACTGAAGCTTTCTTT | CASGRERQGATEAFF
. | TRBJ2-2 | . | TRBV30 | TGTGCCTGGAGTAGAACGGGGGGCCCGAACACCGGGGAGCTGTTTTTT | CAWSRTGGPNTGELFF
. | TRBJ2-6 | . | TRBV5-4 | TGTGCCAGCTTTCGGACAGCGGACTCTGGGGCCAACGTCCTGACTTTC | CASFRTADSGANVLTF
. | TRBJ1-5 | few | TRBV21-1 | TGTGACAAGCTTGACAGGGGCCCCAACCAGCCCCAGCATTTT | CDKLDRGPNQPQHF
TRBD1 | TRBJ1-1 | . | TRBV3-1/TRBV3-2 | TGTGCCAGCAGACGACAGGGGGCGGCTGAAGCTTTCTTT | CASRRQGAAEAFF
TRBD2 | TRBJ2-7 | . | TRBV5-8 | TGTGCCAGCAGCATGGGGCTAGCGGCGTACTACGAGCAGTACTTC | CASSMGLAAYYEQYF
. | TRBJ2-3 | . | TRBV6-4 | TGTGCCAGCAGTGAGGTATCTAGCAGTCCGCAGTATTTT | CASSEVSSSPQYF
. | TRBJ1-5 | . | TRBV7-2 | TGTGCCAGCAGCTCCCGGATTTCGGGTAGCAATCAGCCCCAGCATTTT | CASSSRISGSNQPQHF
. | TRBJ1-5 | . | TRBV3-1/TRBV3-2 | TGTGCCAGCAGCTCAACGGCCGGGGGGTCCCAGCATTTT | CASSSTAGGSQHF
. | TRBJ1-2 | few | TRBV3-1/TRBV3-2 | TGTGCCGTCGGGCAGGGCCAAATCTATGGCTACACCTTC | CAVGQGQIYGYTF
. | TRBJ2-7 | . | TRBV7-2 | TGTGCCAGCAGCTTAGGGTCAGGATTGGACTACGAGCAGTACTTC | CASSLGSGLDYEQYF
TRBD1 | TRBJ2-2 | . | TRBV5-1 | TGCGCCAGCAGCATAGACAGGGCGGACACCGGGGAGCTGTTTTTT | CASSIDRADTGELFF
. | TRBJ1-1 | . | TRBV28 | TGTGCCAGCAGTGTACGGGTGACTGAAGCTTTCTTT | CASSVRVTEAFF
. | TRBJ1-1 | . | TRBV7-6 | TGTGCCAGCAGCTCGAATTTGGGGGGGAAGGGGAGCACTGAAGCTTTCTTT | CASSSNLGGKGSTEAFF
. | TRBJ2-3 | . | TRBV14 | TGTGCCAGCAGCCTCCAGGGGTTAGATACGCAGTATTTT | CASSLQGLDTQYF
. | TRBJ1-4 | . | TRBV27 | TGTGCCAGCAGTGGACGGGGGGGTCCTAATGAAAAACTGTTTTTT | CASSGRGGPNEKLFF
TRBD1 | TRBJ1-1 | . | TRBV7-8 | TGTGCCAGCAGCTTAGATGAGGGGGCTTGGACTGAAGCTTTCTTT | CASSLDEGAWTEAFF
. | TRBJ2-7 | few | TRBV27 | TGTGCCAGCAGTTTTAACCAAGGGCCTAGCTTTACATACGAGCAGTACTTC | CASSFNQGPSFTYEQYF
. | TRBJ2-3 | . | TRBV5-4 | TGTGCCAGCAGCTTGGGCGGGGGCCCAGATACGCAGTATTTT | CASSLGGGPDTQYF
. | TRBJ2-1 | few | TRBV5-1 | TGCGCCAGCAGCTTGGCGTCAGGGGGGAATGAGCAGTTCTTC | CASSLASGGNEQFF
TRBD2 | TRBJ2-3 | . | TRBV25-1 | TGTGCCAGCAGTGGGACACGCGGGGGGATTGGCGGCACAGATACGCAGTATTTT | CASSGTRGGIGGTDTQYF
. | TRBJ2-3 | . | TRBV5-1 | TGCGCCAGCAGCCGGGACTCCTCTAGCACAGATACGCAGTATTTT | CASSRDSSSTDTQYF
TRBD2 | TRBJ2-3 | . | TRBV11-3 | TGTGCCAGCAGCTTGGGGCAGGGAGGGACAGATACGCAGTATTTT | CASSLGQGGTDTQYF
. | TRBJ2-7 | few | TRBV18 | TGTGCCAGCTCACGGACCAGGGCTACCTACGAGCAGTACTTC | CASSRTRATYEQYF
TRBD1 | TRBJ2-2 | . | TRBV19 | TGTGCCAGTAGTATAGATCGGGGACAGAGTTCGAACACCGGGGAGCTGTTTTTT | CASSIDRGQSSNTGELFF
TRBD1 | TRBJ1-4 | . | TRBV11-2 | TGTGCCAGCAGCTCTAACCCTCCAGGGGGCAGTGAAAAACTGTTTTTT | CASSSNPPGGSEKLFF
. | TRBJ2-1 | . | TRBV11-3 | TGTGCCAGCAGCCACGACTCAGGGCTCAACTCCTACAATGAGCAGTTCTTC | CASSHDSGLNSYNEQFF